A single sample is the source of the 4 T cell receptor beta chains below, sequenced in a study of T cell responses to AZD1222 COVID-19 vaccine. Sequenced by immunoSEQ multiplex PCR; TCRdb stores in-frame clones only, minus some. Among about 70,000 clones listed, 85% to 90% were seen once. The source material was peripheral blood, sampled 28 days after the second dose of the MenACWY control vaccine. All receptors derive from an adult who received the MenACWY meningococcal vaccine as a control.

The J gene is TRBJ2-5, the V gene TRBV3-1 (or the pseudogene TRBV3-2); 11 bases fit TRBD1. V gave up 4 bases and J gave up 3 bases; unmatched junction bases: 4. The CDR3 is 15 residues long. Per the germline V gene, CDR1 is LGHDT and CDR2 is YNNKEL (reference sequence). CDR3 sequence: CASSPPGQGEETQYF. CDR3 DNA: TGTGCCAGCAGCCCTCCGGGACAGGGGGAAGAGACCCAGTACTTC.

This clone came up a few times. This chain joins TRBV27 and TRBJ2-7, with a tentative D call TRBD2 (6 bases). Looked up from germline, CDR1 is MNHEY and CDR2 is SMNVEV (reference sequence). The CDR3 spans 14 residues. Between the trimmed V and J ends, which lost 6 bases and 2 bases, there was a span of 14 bases. The CDR3 DNA reads TGTGCCAGCAGCCCTCGGGAGAACCCCTACGAGCAGTACTTC. Residues: CASSPRENPYEQYF.

There are a few counts of this clone. The rearrangement uses TRBV30 and TRBJ1-5; D remains ambiguous. The V gene lost 0 bases and the J gene lost 0 bases, with 6 bases spanning the gap. This CDR3 has 14 amino acids. Germline loops: CDR1 GTSNPN, CDR2 SVGIG (reference sequence). The DNA for the CDR3 is TGTGCCTGGAGTGTACCGTATAGCAATCAGCCCCAGCATTTT. Translation: CAWSVPYSNQPQHF.

This chain links TRBV11-2 with TRBJ1-6; TRBD1 aligns across 10 bases. This CDR3 region has 17 residues. CDR1 and CDR2 from the germline V gene are SGHAT and FQNNGV. V shed 1 base and J 10 bases; nucleotides not matched to a gene: 10. CDR3 protein: CASSLVPGQGNFSPLHF. In DNA form, the CDR3 reads TGTGCCAGCAGCTTAGTCCCGGGACAGGGGAATTTCTCACCCCTCCACTTT. Full variable domain (rest looked up from reference TRBV11-2 and TRBJ1-6): EAGVAQSPRYKIIEKRQSVAFWCNPISGHATLYWYQQILGQGPKLLIQFQNNGVVDDSQLPKDRFSAERLKGVDSTLKIQPAKLEDSAVYLCASSLVPGQGNFSPLHFGNGTRLTVT.